A single sample is the source of the 20 T cell receptor beta chains below, sequenced in a study of low-dose radiotherapy and immunotherapy resistance in tumors (dated 2022 in TCRdb). Sequencing was carried out with an Illumina HiSeq 2500. Superscript III and a set of TRAV- and TRBV-specific primers were used to synthesize first-strand cDNA, so that both TCRalpha and TCRbeta chains were covered. A roughly 20-cycle PCR with Phusion amplified the TCRs, pairing a constant-region primer with the adapter that was attached to the V primers. Through fastp at Q25 and MiXCR, TCRdb rebuilt clones from the public reads, retaining in-frame beta chains. Entries are consolidated by CDR3 protein sequence, retaining the most common genes and DNA. This sample holds around 68,000 distinct CDR3 sequences; about 30% were observed only once. The ten largest clones represent under 7% of the sample. Sample time point, as interpreted from the label and publication: before trial treatment.

The specimen was PBMCs, collected before treatment. Receptors were obtained from a male donor with rectosigmoid adenocarcinoma.

V usage is TRBV28 and J usage is TRBJ2-7; unclear D gene. The CDR3 has 13 residues. V lost 7 bases, J lost 4 bases, and 14 bases lay in between. Germline V gene sequence: CDR1 MDHEN, CDR2 SYDVKM. Here the CDR3 reads CASTTTVRYEQYF. In DNA, the CDR3 is TGTGCCAGCACTACGACGGTCCGGTACGAGCAGTACTTC.

This clonotype was counted many times. The chain links TRBV29-1 to TRBJ2-6; tentatively, D is TRBD2 (5 bases). V gave up 0 bases and J gave up 1 base, with 10 bases separating them. The germline CDR1 and CDR2 sequences are SQVTM and ANQGSEA. CDR3 size: 16 residues. The CDR3 DNA is TGCAGCGTTGAAGATCGGCGAGGGTCTGGGGCCAACGTCCTGACTTTC. Translating it yields CSVEDRRGSGANVLTF.

Remarks on this clonotype: A far bigger clonotype differs at one base, so this is likely a read error. The chain is built from TRBV5-1 and TRBJ2-1; D might be TRBD2 (5 bases). V was shortened by 4 bases and J by 10 bases, with 15 bases between the two germline ends. This CDR3 contains 13 residues. Germline CDR1 SGHRS, CDR2 YFSETQ. DNA for the CDR3: TGCGCCAGCAGCCTCGAGGGCACCTACGAGCAGTTCTTC. Translated: CASSLEGTYEQFF.

As to this clonotype: A far larger clone is one nucleotide away, so this likely arose from a read error. The chain has TRBV3-1 and TRBJ2-7, with D possibly being TRBD2 (5 bases). The CDR3 covers 11 residues. Germline V gives CDR1 LGHDT, CDR2 YNNKEL (reference sequence). Trimming removed 4 bases from V and 7 bases from J, with 8 bases in between. CDR3 DNA: TGTGCCAGCAGCCTTAGCGATGAGCAGTACTTC. Translating it yields CASSLSDEQYF.

This clonotype has ten or more counts. This chain's CDR3 is CASSQDSYVLSEQYF. The DNA of the CDR3 is TGTGCCAGCAGCCAAGATAGCTACGTACTGAGCGAGCAGTACTTC. The chain links TRBV4-2 to TRBJ2-7; no definite D call. Trimming took 0 bases from V and 6 from J, leaving 15 bases between them. CDR3 length equals 15 residues. Germline CDR1 is LGHNA and CDR2 is YNFKEQ.

This clonotype was found many times. The genes are TRBV19 and TRBJ2-1; 14 bases match TRBD2. The CDR3 has 16 residues. Germline-derived CDR1 and CDR2 are LNHDA and SQIVND (reference sequence). V lost 4 bases, J lost 9 bases, and 8 bases stayed unmatched. The CDR3 nucleotides are TGTGCCAGTAGTACAATCTCGGGACTAGCGGGAGCTGAGCAGTTCTTC. Its translation: CASSTISGLAGAEQFF.

Notes on this clonotype: Only one base separates this from a far larger clonotype, so it likely reflects a read error. The chain links TRBV11-2 to TRBJ2-7, with no clear D. This CDR3 has 16 amino acids. CDR1 and CDR2 from the germline V gene are SGHAT and FQNNGV. Trimming pared 5 bases from V and 7 bases from J, leaving 24 bases between. The CDR3 DNA follows: TGTGCCAGCAGCCCTTCATCAGGTTTTGGGTCCAATGAGCAGTACTTC. Protein product: CASSPSSGFGSNEQYF.

This clonotype was seen ten or more times. The chain couples TRBV28 to TRBJ2-5; TRBD2 aligns across 9 bases. V lost 5 bases to trimming and J lost 3 bases; unmatched junction nucleotides: 4. Germline V gene lookup returns CDR1 MDHEN and CDR2 SYDVKM. The CDR3 has 14 residues. CDR3: CASSKIAGEETQYF. The CDR3 nucleotides read TGTGCCAGCAGTAAAATAGCGGGAGAAGAGACCCAGTACTTC.

Many counts were recorded for this clonotype. This chain connects TRBV7-9 to TRBJ2-5; D not certain. The ends were cut back, 3 bases at V and 5 bases at J, with 13 bases in the middle. The CDR3 is made up of 14 amino acids. CDR1 SEHNR and CDR2 FQNEAQ come from the germline V gene (reference sequence). The CDR3 DNA is TGTGCCAGCAGCTTCCGCACGGCAGTGGAGACCCAGTACTTC. This sequence encodes CASSFRTAVETQYF.

This clonotype was observed many times. This rearrangement joins TRBV27 to TRBJ1-6, with 7 nucleotides matching TRBD1. Germline values: CDR1 MNHEY, CDR2 SMNVEV (reference sequence). This CDR3 contains 15 residues. After removal of 0 bases from V and 7 bases from J, the junction contained 3 bases not matched to a gene. The CDR3 sequence: CASSLSNRGNSPLHF. In DNA form, the CDR3 reads TGTGCCAGCAGTTTATCGAACAGGGGAAATTCACCCCTCCACTTT.

Note on this clonotype: The junction differs from germline at one of its ends, possibly a read error. The chain combines TRBV6-8 with TRBJ1-6; maybe TRBD1 (6 bases). The CDR3 has 17 residues. Germline assignment: CDR1 MNHGY and CDR2 SAAAGT. The CDR3 nucleotides are TGTGCCAGCAGCTACTCACAGGGATTCTCCTATAATTCACCCCTCCACTTT. Amino acids: CASSYSQGFSYNSPLHF.

This clonotype came up many times. This rearrangement joins TRBV18 to TRBJ2-5; D call uncertain. The germline V gene has CDR1 KGHSH and CDR2 LQKENI. The CDR3 is 14 amino acids. Trimming cost V 0 bases and J 5 bases, with 10 bases left between them. CDR3 in amino acids: CASSPPFDGETQYF. The CDR3 nucleotides are TGTGCCAGCTCACCACCTTTTGACGGTGAGACCCAGTACTTC. The variable domain in full, with the rest retrieved from reference TRBV18 and TRBJ2-5, is NAGVMQNPRHLVRRRGQEARLRCSPMKGHSHVYWYRQLPEEGLKFMVYLQKENIIDESGMPKERFSAEFPKEGPSILRIQQVVRGDSAAYFCASSPPFDGETQYFGPGTRLLVL.

This clonotype was recorded at least ten times. CDR3 bases: TGTGCCAGCAGTGAGACAGTGCGGGTTAATTCACCCCTCCACTTT. Translated: CASSETVRVNSPLHF. The V call is TRBV7-8, the J call TRBJ1-6; D perhaps matches TRBD1 (5 bases). The V end was cut by 6 bases, the J end by 6 bases, with 15 bases between. Germline V CDR1 and CDR2: SGHVS, FQNEAQ. This CDR3 has 15 amino acids.

In its sample, this clonotype was seen many times. This chain connects TRBV28 to TRBJ2-1; D is uncertain. Trimming left V 1 base short and J 14 bases short, with 12 bases between. The CDR3 runs 12 residues. Germline loops: CDR1 MDHEN, CDR2 SYDVKM. CDR3 DNA: TGTGCCAGCAGTTTATCTCAGACCGAGGAGTTCTTC. It specifies CASSLSQTEEFF.

This clonotype was detected many times. J is TRBJ2-6 and V is TRBV9; weak D call: TRBD1 (5 bases). Trimming shortened V by 4 bases and J by 6 bases, and 17 bases separated the two germline ends. The V gene's germline CDR1 is SGDLS and CDR2 YYNGEE. The CDR3 totals 16 residues. In DNA form, the CDR3 reads TGTGCCAGCAGCCCACACACAAGGGGATCGGCCAACGTCCTGACTTTC. Amino acid sequence: CASSPHTRGSANVLTF.

The table lists this clonotype with a few counts. V and J are TRBV7-2 and TRBJ2-2; TRBD2 agrees at 9 bases. This CDR3 is 16 amino acids long. Losses at the gene ends were 1 base for V and 0 bases for J; bases not matched to a gene: 0. Germline CDR1 reads SGHTA; CDR2 reads FQGNSA. CDR3 sequence reads: CASSLVAGANTGELFF. CDR3 bases: TGTGCCAGCAGCTTAGTAGCGGGGGCGAACACCGGGGAGCTGTTTTTT.

This clonotype was observed at least ten times. This chain joins TRBV19 and TRBJ2-5, with D maybe TRBD2 (5 bases). V lost 3 bases and J 4 bases, leaving 9 bases between the germline ends. The CDR3 runs 13 residues. Per germline, CDR1 LNHDA and CDR2 SQIVND (reference sequence). This CDR3 is CASSISGIETQYF. The CDR3 nucleotides are TGTGCCAGTAGTATCTCCGGGATAGAGACCCAGTACTTC.

This clonotype was counted at least ten times. The chain couples TRBV29-1 to TRBJ2-3; the D gene is possibly TRBD1 (6 bases). V lost 3 bases, J lost 2 bases, and 15 bases lay in between. The CDR3 runs to 15 residues. Germline CDR1 SQVTM, CDR2 ANQGSEA. The CDR3: CSVDLGRGYTDTQYF. DNA for the CDR3: TGCAGCGTTGACCTCGGCAGGGGTTACACAGATACGCAGTATTTT.

This clonotype was found a few times. This sequence joins TRBV18 and TRBJ2-1; D unresolved. The length of the CDR3 is 13 residues. The germline CDR1 and CDR2 sequences are KGHSH and LQKENI. Trimming left V 3 bases short and J 8 bases short, with 11 bases between. The CDR3 DNA is TGTGCCAGCTCACCTGGAGTGGCGGATGAGCAGTTCTTC. Encoded protein: CASSPGVADEQFF.

This clonotype came up many times. The chain couples TRBV6-2 or TRBV6-3 to TRBJ1-1; D gene uncertain. V was clipped by 6 bases and J by 9 bases, with 14 bases between them. This CDR3 region has 12 residues. Per germline, CDR1 MNHEY and CDR2 SVGEGT. The CDR3 loop is CASSPTQVKAFF. CDR3 DNA sequence: TGTGCCAGCAGCCCGACTCAAGTTAAAGCTTTCTTT.